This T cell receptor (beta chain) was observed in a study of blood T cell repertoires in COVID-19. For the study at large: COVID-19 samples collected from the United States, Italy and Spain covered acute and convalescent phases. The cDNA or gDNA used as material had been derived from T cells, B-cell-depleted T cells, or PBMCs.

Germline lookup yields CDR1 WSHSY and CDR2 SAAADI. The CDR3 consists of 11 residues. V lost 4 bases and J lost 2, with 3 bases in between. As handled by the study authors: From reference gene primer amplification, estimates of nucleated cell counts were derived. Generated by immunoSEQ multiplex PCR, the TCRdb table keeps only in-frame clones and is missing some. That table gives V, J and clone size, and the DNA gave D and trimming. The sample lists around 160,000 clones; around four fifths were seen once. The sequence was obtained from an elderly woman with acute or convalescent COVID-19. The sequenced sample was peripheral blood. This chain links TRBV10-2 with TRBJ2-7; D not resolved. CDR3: CASSGPYEQYF. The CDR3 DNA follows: TGCGCCAGCAGTGGGCCCTACGAGCAGTACTTC.